The rows below give T cell receptor beta chains drawn from one sample of a study of shared clonotypes between healthy human individuals. Measured with immunoSEQ multiplex PCR; TCRdb has only the in-frame clones, and not every one. The sample has approximately 2.5 million clones, roughly 93% seen once. Sequenced: naive CD4+ T cells from PBMCs. All receptors derive from a young man in good health. Some clones in this sample may be carry-over from other donors' samples. CDR3s include the opening cysteine and the closing phenylalanine or tryptophan. The order of the fields is V gene, J gene, D gene, clone size, CDR3 protein, CDR3 DNA. The D gene is left open where the match is weak. The size field is filled for only some rows; it gives once, few, many or a size class.

TRBV6-5	TRBJ1-5	NA	NA	CASSFDRNNQPQHF	TGTGCCAGCAGTTTCGACAGGAACAATCAGCCCCAGCATTTT
TRBV18	TRBJ2-1	NA	NA	CASSPERVNEQFF	TGTGCCAGCTCACCAGAGCGGGTCAATGAGCAGTTCTTC
TRBV28	TRBJ1-6	NA	NA	CASSSSYGGRRSPLHF	TGTGCCAGCAGTTCCTCCTACGGGGGGCGTAGGTCACCCCTCCACTTT
TRBV28	TRBJ2-5	TRBD1	NA	CASSGTGTKETQYF	TGTGCCAGCAGTGGGACAGGGACCAAAGAGACCCAGTACTTC
TRBV6-4	TRBJ1-1	TRBD1	NA	CASSDSRTGGLSTEAFF	TGTGCCAGCAGTGACTCTAGGACAGGGGGACTCAGCACTGAAGCTTTCTTT
TRBV28	TRBJ2-7	TRBD2	NA	CASSLRGSGRAREQYF	TGTGCCAGCAGTTTGAGGGGAAGCGGGAGGGCTCGCGAGCAGTACTTC
TRBV19	TRBJ1-1	NA	NA	CASSMKRWGLITEAFF	TGTGCCAGTAGTATGAAAAGGTGGGGGTTGATCACTGAAGCTTTCTTT
TRBV29-1	TRBJ1-1	TRBD1	NA	CSLRQGVTEAFF	TGCAGCTTACGACAGGGTGTGACTGAAGCTTTCTTT
TRBV29-1	TRBJ1-4	NA	once	CSVYLLSDDEKLFF	TGCAGCGTTTATCTTCTCTCGGACGATGAAAAACTGTTTTTT
TRBV19	TRBJ1-2	TRBD1	NA	CASKVQDRGNYGYTF	TGTGCCAGCAAAGTACAGGACAGGGGGAACTATGGCTACACCTTC
TRBV2	TRBJ2-2	NA	NA	CASRTPSVVTGELFF	TGTGCCAGCAGGACCCCCTCGGTGGTAACCGGGGAGCTGTTTTTT
TRBV7-9	TRBJ1-1	TRBD1	NA	CASSFPGQGTTTSEAFF	TGTGCCAGCAGCTTTCCCGGACAGGGAACCACGACAAGTGAAGCTTTCTTT
TRBV27	TRBJ2-7	TRBD2	NA	CASSLRSSGTTYEQYF	TGTGCCAGCAGTTTAAGGTCTAGCGGAACCACCTACGAGCAGTACTTC
TRBV19	TRBJ2-4	TRBD2	NA	CASSTPGLVNIQYF	TGTGCCAGTAGTACTCCGGGACTAGTGAACATTCAGTACTTC